This section outlines one T cell receptor (beta chain) sequence together with its context. The record originates from a study of blood T cell repertoires in COVID-19. Study context: Sites in the United States, Italy and Spain provided acute and convalescent COVID-19 samples.

As originally analysed: Reference gene primer amplification in the assay estimated nucleated cell counts. Clones were read by immunoSEQ multiplex PCR, and TCRdb kept only the in-frame ones, dropping some. Clonal size and the V and J genes are those of that table, whereas D and trimming came from the DNA. This table holds more than 50,000 clones, about 90% found once. This receptor was obtained from a man aged 55 to 70 with active COVID-19. Sequencing was performed on peripheral blood.

CDR3 DNA: TGTGCCACCAAGGGGGCCGGGGAGCTGTTTTTT. Its protein product is CATKGAGELFF. The chain employs TRBV24-1 and TRBJ2-2; tentative D call: TRBD1 (6 bases). This CDR3 region has 11 residues. V lost 8 bases, J lost 6 bases, and 6 bases lay in between. The germline V gene encodes CDR1 KGHDR and CDR2 SFDVKD.